A single sample gave rise to the 6 T cell receptor beta chains below, sequenced in a study of T-cell reconstitution after alpha-beta-depleted transplantation in children. Unique molecular identifiers featured in how the TCRbeta library was prepared. TCRdb fed the PCR reads into MiXCR, producing one record per CDR3 protein. Of approximately 520,000 distinct CDR3 sequences in the sample, over 10% were seen once. This specimen consisted of PBMCs, mostly from graft donor cells, obtained 180 days after TCRalphabeta/CD19-depleted stem cell transplant. These receptors came from a female patient aged 2 to 10 who had a stem cell transplant for aplastic anemia, so the T cells may come from the graft donor.

The chain links TRBV28 to TRBJ1-5; D might be TRBD1 (6 bases). CDR1 and CDR2 from the germline V gene are MDHEN and SYDVKM. The CDR3 consists of 14 residues. Trimming cost V 5 bases and J 6 bases, with 14 bases left between them. CDR3 residues: CASSKTGYGQPQHF. CDR3 coding DNA: TGTGCCAGCAGTAAAACAGGGTATGGTCAGCCCCAGCATTTT.

The V and J genes are TRBV5-6 and TRBJ2-3; D uncertain. The CDR3 is made up of 13 amino acids. Trimming removed 2 bases from V and 3 bases from J, with 7 bases in between. Germline assignment: CDR1 SGHDT and CDR2 YYEEEE. CDR3 sequence: CASSFFWTDTQYF. The CDR3 DNA sequence: TGTGCCAGCAGCTTTTTCTGGACAGATACGCAGTATTTT.

The J gene is TRBJ1-3, the V gene TRBV20-1; no reliable D call. In germline, CDR1 is DFQATT, CDR2 SNEGSKA (reference sequence). The CDR3 covers 13 residues. V was cut by 3 bases and J by 0 bases, with 6 bases left in between. CDR3 protein: CSARPLSGNTIYF. DNA of the CDR3: TGCAGTGCTAGGCCCCTCTCTGGAAACACCATATATTTT.

The chain recombines TRBV28 with TRBJ2-2; D is uncertain. Per germline, CDR1 MDHEN and CDR2 SYDVKM. The germline V and J ends were trimmed by 8 bases and 7 bases, with 14 bases remaining between them. There are 13 residues in the CDR3. The CDR3: CASLKGSVGELFF. The CDR3, as DNA: TGTGCCAGCCTGAAAGGATCGGTCGGGGAGCTGTTTTTT.

The chain recombines TRBV4-1 with TRBJ1-2; D is unclear. The CDR3 sequence is 14 residues long. Germline lookup yields CDR1 MGHRA and CDR2 YSYEKL. Trimming cost V 0 bases and J 7 bases, with 12 bases left between them. For the CDR3, the DNA is TGCGCCAGCAGCCAAGATCTTCAGGAGGGTGGCTACACCTTC. It specifies CASSQDLQEGGYTF.

V usage is TRBV29-1 and J usage is TRBJ1-5, with a possible D match to TRBD1 (5 bases). This CDR3 is 14 amino acids long. V was trimmed by 7 bases and J by 3 bases, leaving 16 bases between them. In germline, CDR1 is SQVTM, CDR2 ANQGSEA. CDR3 in amino acids: CSEFGGSDNQPQHF. In nucleotides, the CDR3 is TGCAGCGAGTTCGGGGGGTCGGACAATCAGCCCCAGCATTTT.